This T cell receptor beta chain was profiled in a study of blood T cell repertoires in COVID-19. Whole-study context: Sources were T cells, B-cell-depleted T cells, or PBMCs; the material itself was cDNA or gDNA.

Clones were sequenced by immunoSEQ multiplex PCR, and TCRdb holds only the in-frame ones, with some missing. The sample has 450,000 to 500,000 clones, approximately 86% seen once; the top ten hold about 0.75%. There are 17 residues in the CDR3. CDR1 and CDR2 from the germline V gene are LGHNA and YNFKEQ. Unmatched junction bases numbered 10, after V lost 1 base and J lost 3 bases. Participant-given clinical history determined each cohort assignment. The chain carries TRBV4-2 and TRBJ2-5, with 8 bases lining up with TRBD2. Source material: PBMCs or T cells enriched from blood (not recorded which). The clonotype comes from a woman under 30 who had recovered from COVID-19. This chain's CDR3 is CASSQVFQRGLKETQYF. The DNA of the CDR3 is TGTGCCAGCAGCCAAGTTTTTCAGCGGGGGCTTAAAGAGACCCAGTACTTC.